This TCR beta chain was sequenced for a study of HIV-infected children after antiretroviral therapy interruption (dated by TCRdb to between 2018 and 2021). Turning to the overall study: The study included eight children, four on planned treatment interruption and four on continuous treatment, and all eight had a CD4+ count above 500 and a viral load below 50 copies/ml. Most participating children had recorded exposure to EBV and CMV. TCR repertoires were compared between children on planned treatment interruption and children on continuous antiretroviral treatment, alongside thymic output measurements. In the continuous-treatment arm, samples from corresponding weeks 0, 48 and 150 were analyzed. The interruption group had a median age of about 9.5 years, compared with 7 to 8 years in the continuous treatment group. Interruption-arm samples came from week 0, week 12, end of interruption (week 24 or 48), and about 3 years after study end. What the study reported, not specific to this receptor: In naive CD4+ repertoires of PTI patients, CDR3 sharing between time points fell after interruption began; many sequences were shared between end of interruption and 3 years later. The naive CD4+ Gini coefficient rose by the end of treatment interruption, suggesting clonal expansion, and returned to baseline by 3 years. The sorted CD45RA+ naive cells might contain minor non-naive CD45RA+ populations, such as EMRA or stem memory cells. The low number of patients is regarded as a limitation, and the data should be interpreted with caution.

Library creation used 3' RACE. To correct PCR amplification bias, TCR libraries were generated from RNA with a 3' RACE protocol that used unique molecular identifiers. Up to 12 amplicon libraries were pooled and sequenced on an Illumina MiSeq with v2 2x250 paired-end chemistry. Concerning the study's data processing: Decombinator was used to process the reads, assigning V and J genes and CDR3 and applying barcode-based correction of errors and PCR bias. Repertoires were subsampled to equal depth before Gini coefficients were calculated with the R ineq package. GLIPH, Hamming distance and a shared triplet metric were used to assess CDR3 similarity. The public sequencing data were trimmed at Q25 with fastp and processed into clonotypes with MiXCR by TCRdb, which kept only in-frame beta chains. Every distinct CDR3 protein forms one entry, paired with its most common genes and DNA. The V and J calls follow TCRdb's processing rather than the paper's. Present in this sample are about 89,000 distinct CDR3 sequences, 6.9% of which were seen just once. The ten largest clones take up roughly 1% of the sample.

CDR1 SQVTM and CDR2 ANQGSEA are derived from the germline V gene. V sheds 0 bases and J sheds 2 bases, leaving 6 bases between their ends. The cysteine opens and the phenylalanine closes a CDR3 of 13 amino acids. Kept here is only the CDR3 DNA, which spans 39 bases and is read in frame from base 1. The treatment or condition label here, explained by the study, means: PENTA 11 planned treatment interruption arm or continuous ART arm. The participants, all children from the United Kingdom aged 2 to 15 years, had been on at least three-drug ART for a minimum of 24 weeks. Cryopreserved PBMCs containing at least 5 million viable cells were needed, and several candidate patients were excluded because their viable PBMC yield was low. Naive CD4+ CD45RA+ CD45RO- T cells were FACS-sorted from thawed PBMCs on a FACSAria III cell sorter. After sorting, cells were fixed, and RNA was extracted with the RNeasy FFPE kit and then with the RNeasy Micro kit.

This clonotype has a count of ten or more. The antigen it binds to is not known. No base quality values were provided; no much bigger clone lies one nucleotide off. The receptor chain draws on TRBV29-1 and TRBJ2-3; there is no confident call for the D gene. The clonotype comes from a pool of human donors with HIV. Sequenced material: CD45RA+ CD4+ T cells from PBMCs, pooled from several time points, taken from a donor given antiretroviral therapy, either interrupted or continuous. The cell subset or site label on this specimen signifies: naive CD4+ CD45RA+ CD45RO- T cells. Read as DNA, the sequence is TGCAGCGTTGAAGACGGATACACAGATACGCAGTATTTT. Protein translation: CSVEDGYTDTQYF.